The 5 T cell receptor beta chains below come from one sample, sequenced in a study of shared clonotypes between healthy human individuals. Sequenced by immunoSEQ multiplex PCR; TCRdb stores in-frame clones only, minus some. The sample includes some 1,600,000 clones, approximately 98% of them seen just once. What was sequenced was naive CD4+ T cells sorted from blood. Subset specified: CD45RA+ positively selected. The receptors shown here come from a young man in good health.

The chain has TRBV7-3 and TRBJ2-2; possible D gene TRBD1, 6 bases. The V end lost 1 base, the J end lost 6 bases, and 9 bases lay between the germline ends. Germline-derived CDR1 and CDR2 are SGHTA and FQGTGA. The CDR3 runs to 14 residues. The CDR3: CASSLSSGAGELFF. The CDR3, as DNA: TGTGCCAGCAGCTTAAGTTCAGGGGCCGGGGAGCTGTTTTTT.

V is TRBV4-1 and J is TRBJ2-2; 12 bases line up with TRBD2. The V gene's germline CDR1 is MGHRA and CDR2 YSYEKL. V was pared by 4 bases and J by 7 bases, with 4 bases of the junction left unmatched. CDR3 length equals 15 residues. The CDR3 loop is CASSPTSGSFGELFF. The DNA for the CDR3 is TGCGCCAGCAGCCCGACTAGCGGGAGTTTCGGGGAGCTGTTTTTT.

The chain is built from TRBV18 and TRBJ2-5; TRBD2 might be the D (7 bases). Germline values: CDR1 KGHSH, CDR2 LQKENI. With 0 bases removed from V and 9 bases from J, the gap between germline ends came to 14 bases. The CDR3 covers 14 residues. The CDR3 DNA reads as TGTGCCAGCTCACCACCAGGACTAGGGGGGGCCCAGTACTTC. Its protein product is CASSPPGLGGAQYF.

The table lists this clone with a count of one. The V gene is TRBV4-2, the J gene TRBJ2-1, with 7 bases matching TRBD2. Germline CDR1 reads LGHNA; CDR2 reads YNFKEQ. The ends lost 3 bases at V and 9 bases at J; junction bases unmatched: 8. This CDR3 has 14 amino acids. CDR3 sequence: CASSQPGGRGEQFF. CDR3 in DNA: TGTGCCAGCAGCCAGCCGGGAGGCCGGGGTGAGCAGTTCTTC.

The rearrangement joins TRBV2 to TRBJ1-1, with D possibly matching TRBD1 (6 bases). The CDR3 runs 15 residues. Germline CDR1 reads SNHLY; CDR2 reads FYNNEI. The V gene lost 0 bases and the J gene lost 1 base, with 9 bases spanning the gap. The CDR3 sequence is CASSEAQGQNTEAFF. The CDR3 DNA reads TGTGCCAGCAGTGAAGCGCAGGGACAGAACACTGAAGCTTTCTTT.